Listed below are T cell receptor beta chains from one sample, sequenced in a study of blood T cells in healthy people across ages. TCRdb used MiXCR to reprocess the 5' RACE reads, holding one entry per CDR3 protein. The top ten hold 30% to 40% of the sample, which has hundreds of thousands of distinct CDR3 sequences, about half seen once. Sample: blood. Source of these receptors: a woman aged 60-70 years in good health. Both conserved end residues are part of each CDR3. The D gene is left open where the match is weak.

>TRBV5-1|.
CASSVDSRYEQYF
>TRBV9|.
CASSVSSLTPEQYF
>TRBV12-3/TRBV12-4|TRBD2
CASSWGLFYEQYF
>TRBV10-3|.
CAVEASANSTDTQYF
>TRBV4-2|.
CASSQDLQGKGTDTQYF
>TRBV7-9|TRBD2
CASSSTSGSFDEQFF
>TRBV20-1|TRBD2
CSALNAGDLDEQYF
>TRBV18|TRBD1
CASSQGAQRSSGELFF
>TRBV6-2/TRBV6-3|.
CASRGSGQETQYF
>TRBV20-1|.
CSARKPRSYEQYF
>TRBV6-5|TRBD1
CASSHDRGAYNEQFF
>TRBV12-3/TRBV12-4|.
CASSRGLGGVDNEQYF
>TRBV6-1|TRBD1
CASSDFPGAGGINEQFF
>TRBV18|.
CASSPPSGRTNNEQYF
>TRBV20-1|TRBD2
CSARGTSGYGNEQFF
>TRBV7-9|.
CASSSPAPDYGYTF
>TRBV20-1|.
CSARDYYSNQPQHF
>TRBV5-1|TRBD2
CASSRRSEASGEVKSYEQYF
>TRBV5-4|TRBD1
CASSWKTGGTEAFF
>TRBV7-2|.
CASSLTRDRNSPLHF
>TRBV5-1|.
CASSLLPRDGYNEQFF
>TRBV15|.
CATSKGQGYNEQYF
>TRBV28|TRBD2
CASRQRGVEYDEQYF
>TRBV20-1|TRBD2
CSARVRLAQYNEQFF
>TRBV12-3/TRBV12-4|.
CASSNRATLQETQYF
>TRBV7-9|.
CASSPSKSSNSPLHF
>TRBV3-1|TRBD1
CASSRGQGFEKLFF
>TRBV12-3/TRBV12-4|TRBD2
CASSSGTSGRRGEQFF
>TRBV5-1|TRBD1
CASSLPGQGQGYTF
>TRBV6-2/TRBV6-3|.
CASSYSPGAGNQPQHF
>TRBV20-1|.
CSARDSIRQETYEQYF
>TRBV9|.
CASSVGDAGDEQYF
>TRBV7-9|.
CASRRGLPYEKLFF
>TRBV6-6|.
CASSYSIVGTEAFF
>TRBV9|TRBD1
CASSSRGQGNQPQHF
>TRBV4-2|TRBD2
CASSQGTSGWNEQYF
>TRBV20-1|.
CSASRGGQGGDTQYF
>TRBV5-1|.
CASRPGTSTYNEQFF
>TRBV4-2|.
CASSQVAPSRGRAQETQYF
>TRBV15|.
CATSMGQGGSGELFF
>TRBV20-1|.
CSASLAYSYEQYF
>TRBV29-1|.
CSVWPGDYTF
>TRBV5-1|TRBD2
CASSETTSGRGNEQFF
>TRBV6-5|.
CASSYVRANTEAFF
>TRBV7-2|.
CASSLDSSTDTQYF
>TRBV29-1|.
CSVGGQYNEQFF
>TRBV29-1|TRBD1
CSVGGLQGGISDEQYF
>TRBV7-2|TRBD2
CASSSRTSGWYNEQFF
>TRBV12-3/TRBV12-4|.
CASSFGGAWNTEAFF
>TRBV7-3|.
CASSPTLTSTDTQYF
>TRBV4-3|.
CASSQVTGNEQFF
>TRBV2|.
CASSEGGLPSYEQYF
>TRBV28|.
CASSKFTDTQYF
>TRBV20-1|TRBD2
CSARALADPTETQYF
>TRBV9|.
CASSVEQDSYNEQFF